This T cell receptor beta chain was captured in a study of radiotherapy plus CTLA-4 blockade in lung cancer. General observations from the study: Dynamics of early blood T cell clones, together with interferon-beta, were reportedly the best predictors of response. Clones of tumor-derived TCRs expanded in blood after radiotherapy plus ipilimumab.

Concerning this clone itself: Its specificity is not known.

Assay used: immunoSEQ multiplex PCR; TCRdb lists only in-frame clones, some missing. The sample contains 20,000 to 30,000 clones, about 75% of which appear only once. Receiving focal radiation plus CTLA-4 blockade with ipilimumab were patients who had chemo-refractory metastatic non-small-cell lung cancer. After removal of 6 bases from V and 1 base from J, the junction contained 3 bases not matched to a gene. This CDR3 has 14 amino acids. Per germline, CDR1 SGHDN and CDR2 FVKESK. The gene calls are TRBV14 and TRBJ2-5; 9 positions match TRBD2. This sequence originates from a human donor with non-small cell lung cancer that progressed on radiotherapy plus ipilimumab. The sequenced sample was peripheral blood, obtained from a patient treated with radiotherapy plus ipilimumab. CDR3 coding DNA: TGTGCCAGCAGTGTAGCGGGGGTCCAAGAGACCCAGTACTTC. Translated, it gives CASSVAGVQETQYF. The complete variable domain, with remaining parts taken from reference TRBV14 and TRBJ2-5, reads EAGVTQFPSHSVIEKGQTVTLRCDPISGHDNLYWYRRVMGKEIKFLLHFVKESKQDESGMPNNRFLAERTGGTYSTLKVQPAELEDSGVYFCASSVAGVQETQYFGPGTRLLVL.